The rows below give T cell receptor beta chains drawn from one sample of a study of regulatory T cells in long-lasting Graves disease. Each CDR3 protein is one row after TCRdb ran MiXCR on the multiplex PCR reads. The sample records more than 400,000 distinct CDR3 sequences, roughly 17% being singletons. The sample also formed part of further work on T cells in Graves' hyperthyroidism and ophthalmopathy.

Here the sequenced sample was peripheral blood mononuclear cells (PBMCs), taken at new diagnosis, from a patient treated with antithyroid drugs. The receptors were gathered from a woman younger than 45 with Graves disease. Each CDR3 is given with its conserved first and last residue. Each record gives: clone size, D gene, V gene, J gene, CDR3 DNA, CDR3 protein. A D gene is named only where the DNA matches it firmly. Size values are once, few and many counts, or a class for expanded clones, and some rows have none.

-	TRBD2	TRBV9	TRBJ2-3	TGTGCCAGCAGCTCCAGGACTAGCGGGGCTAGCACAGATACGCAGTATTTT	CASSSRTSGASTDTQYF
few	-	TRBV20-1	TRBJ2-7	TGCAGTGCAGGGACCGGGCCTCGGACCTACGAGCAGTACTTC	CSAGTGPRTYEQYF
-	TRBD2	TRBV18	TRBJ2-1	TGTGCCAGCTCACCCCCCGGACTAGCGGGAGGATACAATGAGCAGTTCTTC	CASSPPGLAGGYNEQFF
-	TRBD2	TRBV24-1	TRBJ2-1	TGTGCCACCAGTGAGAGAGGGACTAGCGGGAGAGGTGAGCAGTTCTTC	CATSERGTSGRGEQFF
many	-	TRBV12-3/TRBV12-4	TRBJ2-5	TGTGCCAGCAGTCACGAAGTGACCCAGTACTTC	CASSHEVTQYF
many	TRBD2	TRBV27	TRBJ2-7	TGTGCCAGCAGTTTAAACGGGAGGGTCGGGGAGCAGTACTTC	CASSLNGRVGEQYF
many	TRBD1	TRBV7-9	TRBJ1-4	TGTGCCAGCAGTTCACCCCGGGACAGGGTTAGATCCGGTGAAAAACTGTTTTTT	CASSSPRDRVRSGEKLFF
many	TRBD2	TRBV7-6	TRBJ2-5	TGTGCCAGCAGCTTAACGGGAGGCGCCGAGACCCAGTACTTC	CASSLTGGAETQYF
few	TRBD1	TRBV10-3	TRBJ2-5	TGTGCCATCAGTGAGTACCGGGACAGCCAAGAGACCCAGTACTTC	CAISEYRDSQETQYF
many	-	TRBV5-1	TRBJ1-6	TGCGCCAGCAGCTTGGAATGGGACCGAAATTCACCCCTCCACTTT	CASSLEWDRNSPLHF